This T cell receptor beta chain was captured in a study of neoadjuvant nivolumab and ipilimumab in lung cancer. Study-wide results and caveats: Compared with tumor-adjacent uninvolved lung, resected tumors showed greater richness and clonality.

Generated by immunoSEQ multiplex PCR, the TCRdb table keeps only in-frame clones and is missing some. The repertoire holds 6,000 or so clones, almost 65% seen once, with about 14% in the top ten. About this clone: The antigen is not known.

This CDR3 region has 15 residues. V lost 6 bases, J lost 4 bases, and 18 bases lay in between. Per germline, CDR1 SGHAT and CDR2 FQNNGV. This rearrangement joins TRBV11-2 to TRBJ1-2, with D maybe TRBD1 (6 bases). This specimen consisted of tumor tissue, obtained after neoadjuvant nivolumab, alone or with ipilimumab, at or shortly before surgery. The receptor comes from an adult with non-small cell lung cancer. CDR3 region: CASSIASGDSYGYTF. CDR3 DNA sequence: TGTGCCAGCAGTATAGCGTCAGGGGATTCCTATGGCTACACCTTC.